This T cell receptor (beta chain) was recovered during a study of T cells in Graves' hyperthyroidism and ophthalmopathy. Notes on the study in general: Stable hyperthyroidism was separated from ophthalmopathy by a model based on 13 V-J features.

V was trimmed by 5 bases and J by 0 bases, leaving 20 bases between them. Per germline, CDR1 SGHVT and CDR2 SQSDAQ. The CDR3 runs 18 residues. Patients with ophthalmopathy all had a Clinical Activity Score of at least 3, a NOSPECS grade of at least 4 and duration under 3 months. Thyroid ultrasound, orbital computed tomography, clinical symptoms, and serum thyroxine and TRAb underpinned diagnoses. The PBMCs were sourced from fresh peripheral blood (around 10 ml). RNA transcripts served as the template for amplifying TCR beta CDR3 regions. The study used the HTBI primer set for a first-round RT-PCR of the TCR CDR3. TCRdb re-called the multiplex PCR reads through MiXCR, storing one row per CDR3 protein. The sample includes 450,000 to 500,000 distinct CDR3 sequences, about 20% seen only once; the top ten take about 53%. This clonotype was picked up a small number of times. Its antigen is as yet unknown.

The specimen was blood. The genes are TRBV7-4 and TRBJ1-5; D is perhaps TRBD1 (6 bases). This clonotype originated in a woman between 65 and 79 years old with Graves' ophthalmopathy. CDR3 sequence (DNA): TGTGCCAGCAGCAGCCGGGACAACTCCCTATATAGCAATCAGCCCCAGCATTTT. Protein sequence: CASSSRDNSLYSNQPQHF.